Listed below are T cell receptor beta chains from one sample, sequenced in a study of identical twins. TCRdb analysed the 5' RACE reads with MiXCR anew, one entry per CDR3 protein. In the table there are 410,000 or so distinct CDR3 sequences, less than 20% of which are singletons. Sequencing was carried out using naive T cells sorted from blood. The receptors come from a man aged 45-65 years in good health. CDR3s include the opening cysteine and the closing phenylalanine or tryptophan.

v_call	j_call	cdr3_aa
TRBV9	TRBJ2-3	CASSAGQGDTQYF
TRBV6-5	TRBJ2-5	CASSYSGLSYETQYF
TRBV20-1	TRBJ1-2	CSATGNYGYTF
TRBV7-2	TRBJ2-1	CASSLTSGRAYEQFF
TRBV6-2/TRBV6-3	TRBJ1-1	CASSYSKQGGTEAFF
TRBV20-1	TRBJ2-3	CSADLAVTDTQYF
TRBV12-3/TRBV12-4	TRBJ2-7	CASSITGTGVSEQYF
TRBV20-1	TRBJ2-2	CSARDLETGELFF
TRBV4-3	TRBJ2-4	CASSQKWGDRDRNIQYF
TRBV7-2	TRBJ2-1	CASSLSARYSGGPYNEQFF
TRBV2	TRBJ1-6	CASSSTGRNSPLHF
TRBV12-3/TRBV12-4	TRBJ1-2	CASSRGQGEYGYTF
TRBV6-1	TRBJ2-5	CASSMGYYQETQYF
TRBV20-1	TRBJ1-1	CSARPGGVRNTEAFF
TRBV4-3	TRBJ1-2	CASSQDLERQGDGYTF
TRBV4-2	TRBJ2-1	CASSQVGGIAGDNEQFF
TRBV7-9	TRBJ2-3	CASSFKGAAADTQYF
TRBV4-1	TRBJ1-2	CASSQPLGGVNYGYTF
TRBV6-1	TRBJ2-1	CASGLVGGSHEQFF
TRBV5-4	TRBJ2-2	CASSLGFGVNTGELFF
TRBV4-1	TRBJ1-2	CPSRNPGTANYGYTF
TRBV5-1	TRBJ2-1	CASSLIVTGGAYNEQFF